This T cell receptor beta chain comes out of a study of blood T cell repertoires in COVID-19. Study summary: Both acute and convalescent COVID-19 samples were obtained from the United States, Italy and Spain.

The CDR3 runs 14 residues. V lost 0 bases and J 10 bases, leaving 11 bases between the germline ends. The germline gives CDR1 SGHRS, CDR2 YFSETQ. Participants spanned ages about 18 to 90 years and resided in roughly 22 US areas. In the original workflow: Amplification with reference gene primers provided the estimates of nucleated cell counts. Sequenced by immunoSEQ multiplex PCR; TCRdb stores in-frame clones only, minus some. V, J and clone size are taken as reported in that table, and D and trimming were inferred from the DNA itself. The table lists 130,000 or so clones, around 84% of them singletons.

The sample comprised PBMCs or T cells enriched from blood (not recorded which). The J gene is TRBJ1-6, the V gene TRBV5-1; the D gene is possibly TRBD1 (5 bases). This receptor was taken from a man aged 35 to 55 with acute COVID-19. The CDR3 spells CASSLVQEGSPLHF. The CDR3 DNA reads TGCGCCAGCAGCTTGGTACAGGAGGGCTCACCCCTCCACTTT.